Below, 18 T cell receptor beta chains from the same sample are listed, as sequenced in a study of T cells after posttransplantation cyclophosphamide. The data were produced by immunoSEQ multiplex PCR, yet TCRdb's version contains in-frame clones alone and is incomplete. The specimen has fewer than 35,000 clones, none found just once. Sequences were obtained from PBMCs. The receptors were gathered from a woman between 25 and 40 years old in good health and a related stem cell transplant donor.

The chain combines TRBV5-1 with TRBJ1-2; 9 positions match TRBD1. V was clipped by 4 bases and J by 2 bases; unmatched bases: 12. CDR3 size: 17 residues. CDR1 is SGHRS and CDR2 is YFSETQ in the germline V gene. CDR3 DNA: TGCGCCAGCAGCGGATCTATAGGGACAGGGAGGAACTATGGCTACACCTTC. Its translation: CASSGSIGTGRNYGYTF.

The chain couples TRBV4-3 to TRBJ1-4; 11 nucleotides agree with TRBD1. J was trimmed by 8 bases and V by 0 bases; bases with no gene match: 8. This CDR3 is 17 amino acids long. Germline CDR1 reads LGHNA; CDR2 reads YSLEER. CDR3 sequence: CASSQDVPGQGAEKLFF. CDR3 in DNA: TGCGCCAGCAGCCAAGACGTCCCAGGACAGGGGGCGGAAAAACTGTTTTTT.

This clone was picked up a small number of times. The chain employs TRBV4-1 and TRBJ1-2, with a possible D match to TRBD1 (5 bases). The CDR3 is 18 amino acids. Germline CDR1 reads MGHRA; CDR2 reads YSYEKL. Trimming took 0 bases from V and 5 from J, leaving 22 bases between them. The CDR3 DNA sequence: TGCGCCAGCAGCCAAGATCCAAATAATCAAGGGGCGGCTTATGGCTACACCTTC. It encodes CASSQDPNNQGAAYGYTF.

This clone came up many times. The rearrangement joins TRBV2 to TRBJ2-7; D might be TRBD1 (6 bases). Germline V gene sequence: CDR1 SNHLY, CDR2 FYNNEI. This CDR3 spans 16 amino acids. With 3 bases removed from V and 0 bases from J, the gap between germline ends came to 15 bases. CDR3 nucleotides: TGTGCCAGCAGTGAGGTGAGACAGGTCCGCTCCTACGAGCAGTACTTC. Encoded protein: CASSEVRQVRSYEQYF.

At least ten counts were recorded for this clone. The chain employs TRBV6-2 or TRBV6-3 and TRBJ2-1; 8 bases are a match to TRBD2. This CDR3 spans 14 amino acids. Germline CDR1 and CDR2: MNHEY and SVGEGT. With 7 bases clipped from V and 5 bases from J, the junction kept 7 bases outside the gene matches. CDR3 nucleotide sequence: TGTGCCAGCAAGGGTAGCGGGGTACACAATGAGCAGTTCTTC. It is translated as CASKGSGVHNEQFF.

This clone was counted ten times or more. CDR3 residues: CASSFQGDYGYTF. The CDR3 DNA reads as TGTGCCAGCAGTTTTCAGGGGGACTATGGCTACACCTTC. This rearrangement joins TRBV12-3 or TRBV12-4 to TRBJ1-2, with TRBD1 identical over 7 bases. The J segment lost 3 bases and the V segment lost 3 bases, leaving 1 base of the junction unmatched. CDR3 size: 13 residues.

By sample share, this clone is medium-sized. The chain couples TRBV6-4 to TRBJ2-1; 14 bases match TRBD2. J lost 9 bases, V lost 4 bases, and 8 bases had no gene match. From germline, CDR1 is MRHNA and CDR2 SNTAGT. There are 16 residues in the CDR3. For the CDR3, the DNA is TGTGCCAGCAGTGTCGCGACTAGCGGGGGGGCCAGTGAGCAGTTCTTC. Translated: CASSVATSGGASEQFF.

This clone was counted ten times or more. The chain links TRBV5-1 to TRBJ2-7, with D uncertain. The germline CDR1 and CDR2 sequences are SGHRS and YFSETQ. Trimming cost V 5 bases and J 6 bases, with 21 bases left between them. This CDR3 region has 15 residues. CDR3: CASREVSSSLSEQYF. CDR3 in DNA: TGCGCCAGCAGAGAAGTTTCCTCCTCTCTTAGCGAGCAGTACTTC. The entire variable domain, with the rest obtained from reference TRBV5-1 and TRBJ2-7, is as follows: KAGVTQTPRYLIKTRGQQVTLSCSPISGHRSVSWYQQTPGQGLQFLFEYFSETQRNKGNFPGRFSGRQFSNSRSEMNVSTLELGDSALYLCASREVSSSLSEQYFGPGTRLTVT.

This clone was seen at least ten times. This chain connects TRBV12-3 or TRBV12-4 to TRBJ1-2, with unresolved D. V dropped 4 bases and J dropped 5 bases, with 14 bases sitting between them. The CDR3 runs to 14 residues. The CDR3 DNA reads TGTGCCAGCAGTTCAGGTTGGTCTTCTTATGGCTACACCTTC. This translates into CASSSGWSSYGYTF.

This clone was seen repeatedly, ten times or more. The rearrangement links TRBV6-4 to TRBJ2-3, with 9 bases matching TRBD2. V trimming: 0 bases; J trimming: 4 bases; junction bases outside the gene matches: 5. The CDR3 is made up of 16 amino acids. Germline loops: CDR1 MRHNA, CDR2 SNTAGT. This chain's CDR3 is CASSDSRGGGADTQYF. The CDR3 nucleotides are TGTGCCAGCAGTGACTCACGAGGCGGGGGGGCAGATACGCAGTATTTT.

The genes are TRBV7-8 and TRBJ2-2; TRBD1 is a possible D gene (6 bases). Germline V gene lookup returns CDR1 SGHVS and CDR2 FQNEAQ. Between the trimmed V and J ends, which lost 5 bases and 7 bases, there was a span of 29 bases. This CDR3 is built from 19 residues. CDR3 bases: TGTGCCAGCAGCCGTGGTGGTGTTCTGGCAGGGGTAGGAGGCGGGGAGCTGTTTTTT. As protein: CASSRGGVLAGVGGGELFF.

This clone was picked up many times. V is TRBV18 and J is TRBJ2-7; TRBD1 agrees at 10 bases. CDR1 is KGHSH, CDR2 LQKENI, per germline. This CDR3 region has 14 residues. The V segment lost 3 bases and the J segment 2 bases; nucleotides outside the gene matches: 1. CDR3 DNA: TGTGCCAGCTCACCGACAGGGGGCCCCTACGAGCAGTACTTC. It encodes CASSPTGGPYEQYF.

This chain joins TRBV30 and TRBJ2-5; no reliable D call. The germline V gene encodes CDR1 GTSNPN and CDR2 SVGIG (reference sequence). The CDR3 spans 12 residues. Trimming took off 2 bases at V and 1 base at J, with 5 bases between the two ends. CDR3 protein: CAWSLGQETQYF. CDR3 sequence (DNA): TGTGCCTGGAGTCTCGGCCAAGAGACCCAGTACTTC.

This clone came up many times. The rearrangement links TRBV6-1 to TRBJ1-5; the D gene is possibly TRBD1 (6 bases). CDR1 and CDR2 from the germline V gene are MNHNS and SASEGT. V was shortened by 1 base and J by 4 bases, with 11 bases between the two germline ends. CDR3 length equals 15 residues. The CDR3 sequence: CASSEGEGGNQPQHF. For the CDR3, the DNA is TGTGCCAGCAGTGAAGGCGAAGGGGGAAATCAGCCCCAGCATTTT.

The DNA for the CDR3 is TGTGCCAGCAGCTTAGTGGCGACTACCACAGATACGCAGTATTTT. Amino acid sequence: CASSLVATTTDTQYF. The gene calls are TRBV7-2 and TRBJ2-3; a weak D match, TRBD2 (5 bases). V was clipped by 1 base and J by 2 bases, with 10 bases between them. CDR3 length: 15 residues. Germline assignment: CDR1 SGHTA and CDR2 FQGNSA. The entire variable domain, with the rest obtained from reference TRBV7-2 and TRBJ2-3, is as follows: GAGVSQSPSNKVTEKGKDVELRCDPISGHTALYWYRQSLGQGLEFLIYFQGNSAPDKSGLPSDRFSAERTGGSVSTLTIQRTQQEDSAVYLCASSLVATTTDTQYFGPGTRLTVL.

The table lists this clone with many counts. The chain couples TRBV19 to TRBJ1-5, with TRBD1 matching 8 bases. Losses at the gene ends were 9 bases for V and 7 bases for J; bases not matched to a gene: 20. Germline-derived CDR1 and CDR2 are LNHDA and SQIVND (reference sequence). The length of the CDR3 is 17 residues. The chain's CDR3 is CASRGQGAGMGGQPQHF. Written as DNA, the CDR3 is TGTGCCAGCAGAGGTCAGGGGGCGGGAATGGGCGGCCAGCCCCAGCATTTT.

This clone was observed many times. V usage is TRBV6-5 and J usage is TRBJ1-1, with a tentative D call TRBD1 (6 bases). V was clipped by 7 bases and J by 7 bases, with 16 bases between them. Germline V gene lookup returns CDR1 MNHEY and CDR2 SVGAGI. There are 13 residues in the CDR3. CDR3: CASIRTVAGEAFF. As DNA, the CDR3 is TGTGCCAGCATCAGGACAGTCGCGGGTGAAGCTTTCTTT.

The chain has TRBV6-1 and TRBJ2-3; D possibly corresponds to TRBD2 (5 bases). CDR3 length: 19 residues. The germline CDR1 and CDR2 sequences are MNHNS and SASEGT. The V and J ends lost 1 base and 2 bases respectively, with 22 bases between them. CDR3 bases: TGTGCCAGCAGTGAAGGATTAAATAGGAGGCGCCTAGCCACAGATACGCAGTATTTT. This encodes CASSEGLNRRRLATDTQYF.